Listed below are T cell receptor beta chains from one sample, sequenced in a study of blood T cells in healthy people across ages. TCRdb passed the 5' RACE reads through MiXCR, listing each CDR3 protein once. Of over a million distinct CDR3 sequences in the sample, 35% to 45% were seen once. Sequences were obtained from blood. The origin of the receptors is a woman under 30 in good health. CDR3s include the opening cysteine and the closing phenylalanine or tryptophan. The D gene is left open where the match is weak. The listing skips clone size in some rows; elsewhere it reads once, few, many or a size class.

14 TRBJ2-3 . TRBV6-2/TRBV6-3 few TGTGCCAGCAGCCTTAGGACATACACAGATACGCAGTATTTT CASSLRTYTDTQYF
13 TRBJ2-1 . TRBV7-2 . TGTGCCAGCAGCGGAGGACAGATCAATGAGCAGTTCTTC CASSGGQINEQFF
16 TRBJ2-3 . TRBV27 . TGTGCCAGCAGTTCTCGGGTGGCACAGGGCACAGATACGCAGTATTTT CASSSRVAQGTDTQYF
18 TRBJ2-1 TRBD1 TRBV3-1 . TGTGCCAGCAGCCGCGGGGACAGGGGGAAGAGCTCCTACAATGAGCAGTTCTTC CASSRGDRGKSSYNEQFF
14 TRBJ1-1 . TRBV29-1 once TGCAGCGTTGAAAGGCGACTGACAGGTTATGAAGCTTTCTTT CSVERRLTGYEAFF
14 TRBJ2-5 TRBD2 TRBV9 . TGTGCCAGCAGCGCGAGCGGGATAGAAGAGACCCAGTACTTC CASSASGIEETQYF
14 TRBJ2-7 TRBD2 TRBV2 many TGTGCCAGCAGTGTGGGGACTAGGATCTACGAGCAGTACTTC CASSVGTRIYEQYF
13 TRBJ2-1 TRBD2 TRBV29-1 . TGCAGCGTTCCTAGCGGGGACCAAGAGACCCAGTTCTTC CSVPSGDQETQFF
17 TRBJ2-1 TRBD2 TRBV4-2 . TGTGCCAGCAGCCAAGATGGAGAACTAGCGGGGAGCAATGAGCAGTTCTTC CASSQDGELAGSNEQFF
20 TRBJ2-5 TRBD2 TRBV5-1 . TGCGCCAGCAGCTTGGCTGCGCTTCGGTTGGGAGGGAGAATCGAAGAGACCCAGTACTTC CASSLAALRLGGRIEETQYF
13 TRBJ1-2 . TRBV27 . TGTGCCAGCAGTCATGCAGGGGTACATGGCTACACCTTC CASSHAGVHGYTF
13 TRBJ2-4 . TRBV27 . TGTGCCAGCAGTTTGAGGGACAAAAACATTCAGTACTTC CASSLRDKNIQYF
15 TRBJ2-2 TRBD1 TRBV6-1 . TGTGCCAGCAGCCCCGGGACAGCCTTCCTTGGGGAGCTGTTTTTT CASSPGTAFLGELFF
12 TRBJ1-2 . TRBV6-1 few TGTGCCAGCAGTGAACGATGGGGGGGCTACACCTTC CASSERWGGYTF
15 TRBJ1-1 . TRBV27 few TGTGCCAGCAGTAACCCGCCGGGCCTGAACACTGAAGCTTTCTTT CASSNPPGLNTEAFF
15 TRBJ2-3 TRBD2 TRBV7-8 . TGTGCCAGCAGCTGGACTAGCGGGTTAACAGATACGCAGTATTTT CASSWTSGLTDTQYF
17 TRBJ2-7 . TRBV7-9 . TGTGCCAGCAGCGTACAAAAAGGGACGGCTAGCTCCTACGAGCAGTACTTC CASSVQKGTASSYEQYF
14 TRBJ2-7 TRBD2 TRBV10-3 . TGTGCCATCTCCTTAGCGGGGGATACCTACGAGCAGTACTTC CAISLAGDTYEQYF
15 TRBJ1-1 TRBD1 TRBV20-1 few TGCAGTGCCCGGGACAGTGCACGCCCGAACACTGAAGCTTTCTTT CSARDSARPNTEAFF
15 TRBJ2-7 TRBD1 TRBV4-1 many TGCGCCAGCAGCCAGGGGACAGCCTTCTTGAACGAGCAGTACTTC CASSQGTAFLNEQYF
16 TRBJ1-1 . TRBV6-6 few TGTGCCAGCAGCTCCCCCCTTCTAGGGGGGAACACTGAAGCTTTCTTT CASSSPLLGGNTEAFF
16 TRBJ2-7 . TRBV28 . TGTGCCAGCAGTCCAAGGGGAAACCGTCCCTACAATGAGCAGTACTTC CASSPRGNRPYNEQYF
14 TRBJ2-3 TRBD1 TRBV7-2 many TGTGCCAGCAGCTCTACGACAGGGGTCGATACGCAGTATTTT CASSSTTGVDTQYF
13 TRBJ1-5 . TRBV7-9 . TGTGCCAGCAGCTTATTTGATGGGCAGCCCCAGCATTTT CASSLFDGQPQHF
14 TRBJ2-5 . TRBV3-1 . TGTGCCAGCAGCCCGGACTTCCTTGGAGAGACCCAGTACTTC CASSPDFLGETQYF
13 TRBJ1-1 . TRBV20-1 . TGCAGTGCTTTGATAGCACACAACACTGAAGCTTTCTTT CSALIAHNTEAFF